Listed here are 24 T cell receptor beta chains from one sample, sequenced in a study of T cells in Graves' hyperthyroidism and ophthalmopathy. Authors of the study amplified TCR beta CDR3 regions from RNA transcripts. HTBI primers drove first-round RT-PCR of the TCR CDR3. TCRdb re-called the multiplex PCR reads with MiXCR, one entry per CDR3 protein. The sample shows hundreds of thousands of distinct CDR3 sequences, 22% of them seen only once. Sample: blood. The source of these receptors is a young man with Graves' ophthalmopathy.

The chain couples TRBV3-1 to TRBJ1-2; D call uncertain. V lost 0 bases, J lost 4 bases, and 6 bases lay in between. Germline CDR1 reads LGHDT; CDR2 reads YNNKEL (reference sequence). The CDR3 spans 13 residues. This chain's CDR3 is CASSQDRAYGYTF. In DNA, the CDR3 is TGTGCCAGCAGCCAAGATCGGGCCTATGGCTACACCTTC.

This clonotype was recorded at least ten times. J is TRBJ2-1 and V is TRBV3-1, with 11 bases matching TRBD2. The CDR3 loop spans 15 amino acids. Germline CDR1 LGHDT, CDR2 YNNKEL (reference sequence). V shed 5 bases and J 8 bases; nucleotides not matched to a gene: 8. The chain's CDR3 is CASSGTSGLSYEQFF. The CDR3 bases are TGTGCCAGCAGCGGGACTAGCGGACTTAGCTATGAGCAGTTCTTC.

This chain uses TRBV12-3 or TRBV12-4 with TRBJ2-1, with 8 nucleotides matching TRBD2. J was trimmed by 8 bases and V by 6 bases; bases with no gene match: 15. This CDR3 region has 16 residues. Here the CDR3 DNA reads TGTGCCAGCAGACTCCGGACTAGCCCAGAAGGGGATGAGCAGTTCTTC. This translates into CASRLRTSPEGDEQFF.

V and J are TRBV13 and TRBJ2-6; D perhaps matches TRBD2 (5 bases). Trimming took off 2 bases at V and 4 bases at J, with 6 bases between the two ends. The V gene's germline CDR1 is PRHDT and CDR2 FYEKMQ (reference sequence). There are 14 residues in the CDR3. CDR3: CASSLRGGANVLTF. In DNA form, the CDR3 reads TGTGCCAGCAGCTTAAGAGGGGGGGCCAACGTCCTGACTTTC.

This clonotype was observed a few times. The J gene is TRBJ2-4, the V gene TRBV4-1, with no clear D. This CDR3 is built from 13 residues. Germline V CDR1 and CDR2: MGHRA, YSYEKL. Trimming pared 0 bases from V and 9 bases from J, leaving 9 bases between. CDR3 sequence reads: CASSQDSWGIQYF. The DNA for the CDR3 is TGCGCCAGCAGCCAAGATTCGTGGGGCATTCAGTACTTC.

This clonotype was detected ten times or more. V and J are TRBV28 and TRBJ2-2; 10 bases align to TRBD2. Germline lookup yields CDR1 MDHEN and CDR2 SYDVKM. This CDR3 spans 15 amino acids. V shed 6 bases and J 6 bases; nucleotides not matched to a gene: 7. Here the CDR3 DNA reads TGTGCCAGCAGGCTGAGCGGGAGGGACGCCGGGGAGCTGTTTTTT. Translation gives CASRLSGRDAGELFF.

This rearrangement joins TRBV29-1 to TRBJ1-2; D remains ambiguous. The CDR3 loop spans 13 amino acids. Trimming pared 4 bases from V and 0 bases from J, leaving 9 bases between. Germline CDR1 SQVTM, CDR2 ANQGSEA. The CDR3 coding sequence is TGCAGCGTTGTACCCACAACTAACTATGGCTACACCTTC. This encodes CSVVPTTNYGYTF.

The genes are TRBV19 and TRBJ2-1; TRBD2 aligns across 12 bases. Germline V gives CDR1 LNHDA, CDR2 SQIVND (reference sequence). V dropped 6 bases and J dropped 9; count of bases not matched to a gene: 9. The CDR3 contains 15 residues. The CDR3 sequence is CASRVTSGSTVEQFF. CDR3 DNA sequence: TGTGCCAGTAGGGTGACTAGCGGGAGCACGGTTGAGCAGTTCTTC.

Only one count was recorded for this clonotype. A much larger clone sits a single nucleotide away, making a read error possible. The final CDR3 position lacks the conserved phenylalanine or tryptophan, pointing to a likely read error. The rearrangement joins TRBV11-3 to TRBJ1-2; 7 nucleotides line up with TRBD1. Germline V gives CDR1 SGHNT, CDR2 YENEEA. There are 14 residues in the CDR3. J lost 3 bases, V lost 5 bases, and 6 bases had no gene match. The CDR3 reads CASSPRQGYYGYTL. The CDR3 DNA is TGTGCCAGCAGCCCCCGACAGGGATACTATGGCTACACCCTC.

This clonotype was found many times. This chain links TRBV5-1 with TRBJ2-2; the D is unclear. The CDR3 is 17 amino acids. Trimming pared 0 bases from V and 0 bases from J, leaving 12 bases between. Germline V gene lookup returns CDR1 SGHRS and CDR2 YFSETQ. The CDR3 loop is CASSLGGKPSNTGELFF. The CDR3 bases are TGCGCCAGCAGCTTGGGAGGAAAGCCCTCGAACACCGGGGAGCTGTTTTTT.

This clonotype has ten or more counts. The chain couples TRBV27 to TRBJ2-1; 7 nucleotides match TRBD2. Germline CDR1 and CDR2: MNHEY and SMNVEV (reference sequence). This CDR3 has 15 residues. V lost 5 bases, J lost 3 bases, and 7 bases stayed unmatched. In nucleotides, the CDR3 is TGTGCCAGCAGTACCCCCGGGACTATCTACAATGAGCAGTTCTTC. Its protein product is CASSTPGTIYNEQFF.

This clonotype was seen ten or more times. The chain carries TRBV27 and TRBJ2-3; the D call may be TRBD1 or TRBD2 (5 bases each). Germline CDR1 is MNHEY and CDR2 is SMNVEV (reference sequence). The CDR3 totals 15 residues. The germline V and J ends were trimmed by 4 bases and 1 base, with 12 bases remaining between them. Here the CDR3 reads CASSSHGDGTDTQYF. As DNA, the CDR3 is TGTGCCAGCAGTTCGCATGGGGACGGCACAGATACGCAGTATTTT.

V and J are TRBV28 and TRBJ1-4, with a possible D match to TRBD1 (6 bases). The CDR3 covers 15 residues. CDR1 is MDHEN and CDR2 is SYDVKM in the germline V gene. With 6 bases removed from V and 5 bases from J, the gap between germline ends came to 16 bases. The chain's CDR3 is CASSLTGTRNEKLFF. CDR3 in DNA: TGTGCCAGCAGCCTCACCGGGACACGGAATGAAAAACTGTTTTTT.

This clonotype was counted a single time. J is TRBJ2-1 and V is TRBV29-1; D gene ambiguous. The CDR3 contains 13 residues. Germline-derived CDR1 and CDR2 are SQVTM and ANQGSEA. Trimming pared 7 bases from V and 0 bases from J, leaving 10 bases between. The CDR3 spells CSADVSSYNEQFF. The CDR3 nucleotides are TGCAGCGCCGACGTAAGCTCCTACAATGAGCAGTTCTTC.

This rearrangement joins TRBV2 to TRBJ2-2; D assignment may be TRBD1 or TRBD2 (5 bases each). Trimming removed 6 bases at V and 3 bases at J, with 14 bases between. Germline V gene data show CDR1 as SNHLY and CDR2 as FYNNEI. The CDR3 totals 15 residues. CDR3 residues: CASRTGRGYTGELFF. DNA for the CDR3: TGTGCCAGCAGAACGGGACGGGGTTACACCGGGGAGCTGTTTTTT.

This clonotype was observed many times. This sequence joins TRBV11-3 and TRBJ2-3, with 12 bases matching TRBD2. Germline trimming cut 4 bases from V and 2 bases from J; bases unmatched to any gene: 4. Germline assignment: CDR1 SGHNT and CDR2 YENEEA. This CDR3 contains 16 residues. This CDR3 is CASSSGLAGTTDTQYF. The CDR3 DNA reads TGTGCCAGCAGCTCCGGACTAGCGGGAACCACAGATACGCAGTATTTT.

This clonotype was seen at least ten times. This chain connects TRBV3-1 to TRBJ2-7; 8 bases are a match to TRBD2. The V gene end was trimmed by 4 bases and the J gene end by 4 bases; junction bases not matched to a gene: 9. The germline V gene has CDR1 LGHDT and CDR2 YNNKEL (reference sequence). The CDR3 is 15 residues long. The CDR3 is CASSLATSGAYEQYF. CDR3 DNA: TGTGCCAGCAGCCTGGCAACTAGCGGAGCTTACGAGCAGTACTTC.

This chain uses TRBV28 with TRBJ2-1; 8 bases line up with TRBD1. Germline lookup yields CDR1 MDHEN and CDR2 SYDVKM. Trimming at V came to 7 bases and at J to 4 bases, leaving 3 bases not matched to a gene. The length of the CDR3 is 13 residues. The CDR3 nucleotides read TGTGCCAGCACGGGACAGGTATACAATGAGCAGTTCTTC. Translated: CASTGQVYNEQFF.

This clonotype was seen only a few times. The rearrangement uses TRBV2 and TRBJ1-3, with D possibly matching TRBD1 (6 bases). CDR1 and CDR2 (germline): SNHLY, FYNNEI. Trimming took 5 bases from V and 5 from J, leaving 19 bases between them. The CDR3 length is 16 residues. The CDR3 loop is CASSIDRRSGRNTIYF. The CDR3, as DNA: TGTGCCAGCAGTATAGACAGGAGATCGGGGAGAAACACCATATATTTT.

This clonotype occurred a few times. CDR3 amino acids: CSARERLGLAAETQYF. CDR3 DNA: TGCAGTGCTAGAGAAAGACTCGGACTAGCGGCGGAGACCCAGTACTTC. The chain employs TRBV20-1 and TRBJ2-5, with 10 bases that match TRBD2. J lost 5 bases, V lost 0 bases, and 9 bases had no gene match. Germline V gene sequence: CDR1 DFQATT, CDR2 SNEGSKA (reference sequence). This CDR3 has 16 amino acids.

Turning to this clonotype: One base away lies a much larger clone, so this may be a sequencing read error. The gene calls are TRBV11-1 and TRBJ1-1; D possibly corresponds to TRBD1 (5 bases). The CDR3 contains 16 residues. Deletions cut 6 bases from V and 1 base from J, with 18 bases between. Germline-derived CDR1 and CDR2 are SGHAT and FQDESV (reference sequence). CDR3 in amino acids: CASSDRGTRENTEAFF. CDR3 in DNA: TGTGCCAGCAGTGACCGGGGCACGAGGGAGAACACTGAAGCTTTCTTT.

This clonotype was seen a few times. The chain joins TRBV11-2 to TRBJ2-7; D not certain. Germline lookup yields CDR1 SGHAT and CDR2 FQNNGV. Trimming took off 1 base at V and 6 bases at J, with 13 bases between the two ends. There are 14 residues in the CDR3. CDR3 loop: CASSLALGMSEQYF. DNA for the CDR3: TGTGCCAGCAGCTTAGCTTTAGGGATGAGCGAGCAGTACTTC.

A word on this clonotype: A much larger clone is a single base away; this may be a read error. The genes are TRBV20-1 and TRBJ1-1; 8 bases agree with TRBD1. This CDR3 is 12 amino acids long. V was clipped by 0 bases and J by 12 bases; unmatched bases: 6. Germline V gives CDR1 DFQATT, CDR2 SNEGSKA (reference sequence). Here the CDR3 reads CSARDPGGLTFF. DNA of the CDR3: TGCAGTGCTAGAGATCCAGGGGGCTTGACTTTCTTT.

The genes are TRBV20-1 and TRBJ1-4; no clear D gene. Trimming cost V 3 bases and J 4 bases, with 9 bases left between them. Germline V gene lookup returns CDR1 DFQATT and CDR2 SNEGSKA (reference sequence). The CDR3 is 13 amino acids. Here the CDR3 reads CSARGGRNEKLFF. CDR3 nucleotides: TGCAGTGCTAGGGGCGGGCGTAATGAAAAACTGTTTTTT.